This TCR beta chain was observed in a study of blood T cell repertoires in COVID-19 (dated by TCRdb to 2019 to 2021). Background on the whole study: Samples from collaborators originated in the United States, Italy and Spain and spanned both the acute and convalescent phases of COVID-19. The repertoires were released in a freely available public database intended as a resource for research on the immune response to SARS-CoV-2. Samples came from the ongoing ImmuneRACE study (first 160 participants) plus 1,254 subjects from 6 global collaborators. Subjects who had been exposed to COVID-19, were actively infected with it, or had recovered from it provided the deeply sampled blood TCRbeta repertoires that made up the dataset. The material from the prospective study consisted of cDNA or gDNA derived from T cells, B-cell-depleted T cells, or PBMCs. Nearly every sample came with metadata listing a de-identified subject ID, COVID-19 status, age in years and sex. HLA class I and class II types, where available, came from metadata supplied by the sample provider rather than from assay-based typing.

This clone was seen only a few times. It lacks a known antigen. No clone much larger than this one lies a single base away; base qualities are absent. Findings and caveats that apply to the study as a whole: Clinical and demographic metadata were provided uncurated, with the amount varying by source and participant.

The collaborating institutions used their own protocols to collect whole blood in K2EDTA tubes. For TCRbeta analysis, collaborator samples were shipped as frozen whole blood, as isolated PBMCs, or as DNA extracted from either sample type. TCRbeta CDR3 regions were amplified from genomic DNA by means of the immunoSEQ Assay, a bias-controlled multiplex PCR. As for the authors' bioinformatics: Within the assay, amplification of reference gene primers was used to estimate how many nucleated cells each sample contained. To quantify the absolute abundance of each unique TCRbeta CDR3 rearrangement, sequence reads were collapsed and filtered. For each sample, productive Simpson clonality was calculated as the square root of Simpson's diversity index over productive rearrangements. This is the immuneACCESS table as TCRdb keeps it, with only in-frame sequences that have V and J called. A part of the clones is gone; compared with another copy, unresolved V genes explain less than half, and the rest is unexplained. V and J calls and clone size are those listed in that table; D and trimming were worked out from the DNA. The sample table records 60,000 or so clones; 65% to 90% of these occur just once. The ten top clones hold about 18% of the sample.

Taken from the germline V gene (reference sequence), the CDR1 and CDR2 loops are SSHAT and FNYEAQ. Taken from cysteine to phenylalanine, the CDR3 has 16 residues. The only DNA kept is the CDR3, 48 bases in frame from the first base. Trimming leaves V shorter by 8 bases and J shorter by 3 bases, with the junction holding 11 bases beyond the gene matches. The TCR was taken from a human donor in a cohort sampled during active COVID-19. The material sequenced was peripheral blood. This chain is built from TRBV7-7 and TRBJ2-3, with TRBD1 matching 10 junction bases. The nucleotide sequence is TGTGCCAGCGCTCCGGGACAGGGGCGTGGGACAGATACGCAGTATTTT. Translated, this is CASAPGQGRGTDTQYF. Full variable domain (CDR3 extended with the reference TRBV7-7 and TRBJ2-3 proteins): GAGVSQSPRYKVTKRGQDVTLRCDPISSHATLYWYQQALGQGPEFLTYFNYEAQPDKSGLPSDRFSAERPEGSISTLTIQRTEQRDSAMYRCASAPGQGRGTDTQYFGPGTRLTVL.